These 7 T cell receptor beta chains were all obtained from the same sample, sequenced in a study of CD8+ T cells in alopecia areata. Extracted RNA was reverse transcribed into cDNA, the sequencing template. TCRdb keeps only in-frame clones here, not all; method: immunoSEQ multiplex PCR. The sample lists roughly 140,000 clones, roughly 60% occurring once. The sequenced material came from CD8+ T cells sorted from blood. These receptor sequences come from a human donor in good health.

This sequence joins TRBV4-1 and TRBJ1-1; 8 nucleotides align to TRBD1. The V segment lost 4 bases and the J segment 0 bases; nucleotides outside the gene matches: 7. The CDR3 consists of 16 residues. Germline loops: CDR1 MGHRA, CDR2 YSYEKL. In nucleotides, the CDR3 is TGCGCCAGCAGCCCCAGGGGGCAAAATTTGAACACTGAAGCTTTCTTT. Encoded protein: CASSPRGQNLNTEAFF.

The genes are TRBV7-9 and TRBJ1-1, with D possibly being TRBD1 (5 bases). This CDR3 spans 15 amino acids. The germline V gene has CDR1 SEHNR and CDR2 FQNEAQ (reference sequence). V lost 4 bases and J lost 1, with 13 bases in between. CDR3: CASSSLGGTNTEAFF. In nucleotides, the CDR3 is TGTGCCAGCAGCTCCCTGGGGGGAACGAACACTGAAGCTTTCTTT. The whole variable domain, filled in from reference TRBV7-9 and TRBJ1-1, reads DTGVSQNPRHKITKRGQNVTFRCDPISEHNRLYWYRQTLGQGPEFLTYFQNEAQLEKSRLLSDRFSAERPKGSFSTLEIQRTEQGDSAMYLCASSSLGGTNTEAFFGQGTRLTVV.

This clone occurred once. This rearrangement joins TRBV9 to TRBJ2-1, with TRBD2 identical over 13 bases. This CDR3 is 15 amino acids long. Trimming cost V 3 bases and J 10 bases; bases outside gene matches: 7. Germline CDR1 is SGDLS and CDR2 is YYNGEE. The CDR3 DNA reads as TGTGCCAGCAGCGCCGGACTAGCGGGAGTGGGGGAGCAGTTCTTC. This sequence encodes CASSAGLAGVGEQFF.

This rearrangement joins TRBV5-1 to TRBJ2-2, with D hard to call. V was pared by 1 base and J by 6 bases, with 4 bases between. The CDR3 totals 12 residues. Germline assignment: CDR1 SGHRS and CDR2 YFSETQ. CDR3 sequence reads: CASSLLPGELFF. In DNA, the CDR3 is TGCGCCAGCAGCTTGTTGCCCGGGGAGCTGTTTTTT. Using reference TRBV5-1 and TRBJ2-2 for the parts outside the CDR3, the full variable domain is KAGVTQTPRYLIKTRGQQVTLSCSPISGHRSVSWYQQTPGQGLQFLFEYFSETQRNKGNFPGRFSGRQFSNSRSEMNVSTLELGDSALYLCASSLLPGELFFGEGSRLTVL.

The genes are TRBV28 and TRBJ2-3; 7 bases map to TRBD2. V shed 6 bases, J shed 6 bases, and the junction held 6 bases outside the gene matches. In germline, CDR1 is MDHEN, CDR2 SYDVKM. The CDR3 extends over 13 amino acids. This CDR3 is CASRSGEQDTQYF. CDR3 nucleotide sequence: TGTGCCAGCAGGAGCGGGGAACAGGATACGCAGTATTTT.

V usage is TRBV7-8 and J usage is TRBJ2-2; D is unresolved. The length of the CDR3 is 14 residues. V lost 5 bases and J lost 4, with 11 bases in between. Germline V gives CDR1 SGHVS, CDR2 FQNEAQ. CDR3 sequence: CASSTTLGTGELFF. In nucleotides, the CDR3 is TGTGCCAGCAGCACTACCTTGGGCACCGGGGAGCTGTTTTTT.

Turning to this clone: A much larger clone differs from this one at a single base, so this may be a read error. The chain carries TRBV28 and TRBJ1-5, with a tentative D call TRBD1 (5 bases). The CDR3 sequence is 13 residues long. CDR1 and CDR2 from the germline V gene are MDHEN and SYDVKM. Trimming shortened V by 6 bases and J by 1 base, and 7 bases separated the two germline ends. The CDR3, as DNA: TGTGCCAGCAGCTGGGACAGCAATCAGCCCCAGCATTTT. Its protein product is CASSWDSNQPQHF.